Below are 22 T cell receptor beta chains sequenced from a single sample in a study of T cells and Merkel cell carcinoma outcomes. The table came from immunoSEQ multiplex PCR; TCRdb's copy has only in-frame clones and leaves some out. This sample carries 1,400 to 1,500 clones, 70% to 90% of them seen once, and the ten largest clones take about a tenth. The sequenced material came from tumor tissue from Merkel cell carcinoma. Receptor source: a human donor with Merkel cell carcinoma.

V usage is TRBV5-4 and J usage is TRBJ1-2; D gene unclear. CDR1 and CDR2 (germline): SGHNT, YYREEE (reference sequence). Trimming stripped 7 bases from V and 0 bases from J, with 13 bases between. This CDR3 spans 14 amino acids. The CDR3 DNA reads TGTGCCAGCGGCCGACAATCAGCTAACTATGGCTACACCTTC. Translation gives CASGRQSANYGYTF.

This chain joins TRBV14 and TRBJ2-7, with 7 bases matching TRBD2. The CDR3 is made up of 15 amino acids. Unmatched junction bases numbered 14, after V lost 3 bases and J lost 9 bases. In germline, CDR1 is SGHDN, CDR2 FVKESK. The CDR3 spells CASSQTTSPNWRQYF. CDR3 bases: TGTGCCAGCAGCCAGACGACTAGCCCTAATTGGAGGCAGTACTTC.

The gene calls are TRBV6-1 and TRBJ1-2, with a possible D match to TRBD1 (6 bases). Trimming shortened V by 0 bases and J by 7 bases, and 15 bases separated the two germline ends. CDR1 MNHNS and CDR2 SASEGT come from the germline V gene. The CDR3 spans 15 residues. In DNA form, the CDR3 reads TGTGCCAGCAGTGAAGCTTGGGGGGCGTACCTTGGCTACACCTTC. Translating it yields CASSEAWGAYLGYTF.

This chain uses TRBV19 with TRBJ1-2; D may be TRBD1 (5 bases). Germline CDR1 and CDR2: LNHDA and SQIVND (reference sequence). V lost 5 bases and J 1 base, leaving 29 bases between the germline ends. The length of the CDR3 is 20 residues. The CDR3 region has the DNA TGTGCCAGTAGTGCCCCCCCCACAGGATTTCGGCCTCCTGATAACTATGGCTACACCTTC. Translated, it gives CASSAPPTGFRPPDNYGYTF. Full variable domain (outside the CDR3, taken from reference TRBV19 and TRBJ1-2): DGGITQSPKYLFRKEGQNVTLSCEQNLNHDAMYWYRQDPGQGLRLIYYSQIVNDFQKGDIAEGYSVSREKKESFPLTVTSAQKNPTAFYLCASSAPPTGFRPPDNYGYTFGSGTRLTVV.

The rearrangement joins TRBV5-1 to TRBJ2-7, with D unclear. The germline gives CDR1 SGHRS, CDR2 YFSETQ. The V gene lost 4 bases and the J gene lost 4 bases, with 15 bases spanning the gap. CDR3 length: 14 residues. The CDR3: CASSPGQLVYEQYF. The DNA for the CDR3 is TGCGCCAGCAGCCCCGGGCAGTTGGTGTACGAGCAGTACTTC. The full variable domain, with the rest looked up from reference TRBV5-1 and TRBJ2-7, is KAGVTQTPRYLIKTRGQQVTLSCSPISGHRSVSWYQQTPGQGLQFLFEYFSETQRNKGNFPGRFSGRQFSNSRSEMNVSTLELGDSALYLCASSPGQLVYEQYFGPGTRLTVT.

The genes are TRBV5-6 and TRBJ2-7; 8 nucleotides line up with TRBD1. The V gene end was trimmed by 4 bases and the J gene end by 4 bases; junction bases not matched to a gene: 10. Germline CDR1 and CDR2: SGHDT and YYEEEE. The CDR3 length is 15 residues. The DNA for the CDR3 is TGTGCCAGCAGCCCGACAGGGGCTAGAGTTTACGAGCAGTACTTC. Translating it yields CASSPTGARVYEQYF.

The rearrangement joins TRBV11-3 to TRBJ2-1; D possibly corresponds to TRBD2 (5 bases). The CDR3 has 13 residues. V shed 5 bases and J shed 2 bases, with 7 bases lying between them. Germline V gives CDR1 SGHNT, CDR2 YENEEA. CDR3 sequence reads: CASSPGTYNEQFF. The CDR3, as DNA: TGTGCCAGCAGCCCCGGGACCTACAATGAGCAGTTCTTC.

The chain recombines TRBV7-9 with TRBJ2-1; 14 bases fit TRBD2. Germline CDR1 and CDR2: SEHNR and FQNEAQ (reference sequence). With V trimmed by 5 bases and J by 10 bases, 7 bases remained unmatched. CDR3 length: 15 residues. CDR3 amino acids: CASSLTSGGAREQFF. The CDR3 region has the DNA TGTGCCAGCAGCCTGACTAGCGGGGGGGCCCGGGAGCAGTTCTTC.

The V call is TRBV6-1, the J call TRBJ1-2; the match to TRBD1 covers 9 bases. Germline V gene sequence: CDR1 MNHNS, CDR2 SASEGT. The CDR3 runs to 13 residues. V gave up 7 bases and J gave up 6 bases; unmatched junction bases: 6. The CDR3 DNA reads TGTGCCAGCAACCGGGACAGGGACAATGGCTACACCTTC. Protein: CASNRDRDNGYTF.

The chain's CDR3 is CASFSRGGQETQYF. The CDR3 DNA sequence: TGCGCCAGCTTTTCTCGGGGGGGGCAAGAGACCCAGTACTTC. The chain carries TRBV5-1 and TRBJ2-5, with TRBD2 matching over 8 bases. CDR3 length: 14 amino acids. J gave up 2 bases and V 7 bases, and 7 bases lay outside the gene matches. Per the germline V gene, CDR1 is SGHRS and CDR2 is YFSETQ.

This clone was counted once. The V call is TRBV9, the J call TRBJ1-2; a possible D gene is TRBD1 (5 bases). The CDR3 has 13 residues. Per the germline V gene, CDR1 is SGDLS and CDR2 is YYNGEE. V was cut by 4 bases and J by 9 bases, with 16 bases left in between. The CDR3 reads CASSPYGGRRYTF. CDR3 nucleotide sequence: TGTGCCAGCAGCCCCTACGGGGGTCGACGCTACACCTTC.

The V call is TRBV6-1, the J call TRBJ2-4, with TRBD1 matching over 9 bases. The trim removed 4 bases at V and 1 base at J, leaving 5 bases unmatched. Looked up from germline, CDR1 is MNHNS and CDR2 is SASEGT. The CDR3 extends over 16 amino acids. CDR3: CASSASGQGAKNIQYF. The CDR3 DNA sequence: TGTGCCAGCAGTGCCTCCGGACAGGGGGCCAAAAACATTCAGTACTTC.

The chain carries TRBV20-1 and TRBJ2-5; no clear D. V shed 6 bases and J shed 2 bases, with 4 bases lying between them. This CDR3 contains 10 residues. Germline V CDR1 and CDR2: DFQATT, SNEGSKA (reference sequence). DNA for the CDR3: TGCAGTGCGGGACAAGAGACCCAGTACTTC. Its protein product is CSAGQETQYF.

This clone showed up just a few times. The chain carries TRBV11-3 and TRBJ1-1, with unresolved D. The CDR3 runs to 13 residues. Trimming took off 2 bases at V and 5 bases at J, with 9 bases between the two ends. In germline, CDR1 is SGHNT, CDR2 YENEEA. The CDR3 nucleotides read TGTGCCAGCAGCTTAAAACAGTCAACTGAAGCTTTCTTT. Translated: CASSLKQSTEAFF. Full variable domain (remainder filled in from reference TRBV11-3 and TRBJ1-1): EAGVVQSPRYKIIEKKQPVAFWCNPISGHNTLYWYLQNLGQGPELLIRYENEEAVDDSQLPKDRFSAERLKGVDSTLKIQPAELGDSAVYLCASSLKQSTEAFFGQGTRLTVV.

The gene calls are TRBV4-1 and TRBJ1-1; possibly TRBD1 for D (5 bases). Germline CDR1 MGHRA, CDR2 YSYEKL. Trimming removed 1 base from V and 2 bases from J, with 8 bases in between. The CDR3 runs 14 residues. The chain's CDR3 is CASSQGDLNTEAFF. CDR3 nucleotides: TGCGCCAGCAGCCAAGGGGACCTAAACACTGAAGCTTTCTTT.

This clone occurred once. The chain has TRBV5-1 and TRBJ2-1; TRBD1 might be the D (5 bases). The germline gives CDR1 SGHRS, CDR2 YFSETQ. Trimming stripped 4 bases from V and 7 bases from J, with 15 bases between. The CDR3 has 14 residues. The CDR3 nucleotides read TGCGCCAGCAGCCGCCTGGACACGAAAAATGAGCAGTTCTTC. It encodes CASSRLDTKNEQFF.

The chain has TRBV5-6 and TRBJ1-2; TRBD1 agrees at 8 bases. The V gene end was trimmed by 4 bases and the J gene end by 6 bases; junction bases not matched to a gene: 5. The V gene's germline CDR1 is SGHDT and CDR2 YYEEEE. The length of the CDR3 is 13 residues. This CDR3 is CASSKTGVHGYTF. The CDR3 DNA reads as TGTGCCAGCAGCAAGACAGGGGTCCATGGCTACACCTTC.

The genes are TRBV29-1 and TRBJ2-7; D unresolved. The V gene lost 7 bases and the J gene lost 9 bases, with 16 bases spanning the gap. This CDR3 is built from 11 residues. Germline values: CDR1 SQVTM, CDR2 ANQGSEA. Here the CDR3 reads CSGHVMGRQYF. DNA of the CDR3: TGCAGCGGGCACGTGATGGGTCGGCAGTACTTC.

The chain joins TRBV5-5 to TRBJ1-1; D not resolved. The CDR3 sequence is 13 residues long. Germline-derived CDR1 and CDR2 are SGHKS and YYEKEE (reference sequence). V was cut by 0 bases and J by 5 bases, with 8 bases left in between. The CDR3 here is CASSLAEHTEAFF. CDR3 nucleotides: TGTGCCAGCAGCTTGGCGGAACATACTGAAGCTTTCTTT.

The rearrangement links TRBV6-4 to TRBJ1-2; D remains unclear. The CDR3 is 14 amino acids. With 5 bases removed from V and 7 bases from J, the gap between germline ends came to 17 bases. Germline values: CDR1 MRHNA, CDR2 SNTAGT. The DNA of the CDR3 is TGTGCCAGCAGTCCCACACCGGGTACGGGTGGCTACACCTTC. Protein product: CASSPTPGTGGYTF.

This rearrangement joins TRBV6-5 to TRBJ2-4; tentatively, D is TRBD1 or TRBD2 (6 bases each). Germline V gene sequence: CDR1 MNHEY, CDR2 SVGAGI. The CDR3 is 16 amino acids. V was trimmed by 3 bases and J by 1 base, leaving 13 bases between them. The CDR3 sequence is CASSYRGAVAKNIQYF. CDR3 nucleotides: TGTGCCAGCAGTTATAGGGGGGCGGTGGCCAAAAACATTCAGTACTTC.

In DNA form, the CDR3 reads TGCGCCAGCAGGTGGACAGATGGTTCTGGTGAGCAGTTCTTC. Residues: CASRWTDGSGEQFF. V and J are TRBV5-1 and TRBJ2-1, with D tentatively TRBD1 (6 bases). Trimming left V 5 bases short and J 9 bases short, with 18 bases between. Per the germline V gene, CDR1 is SGHRS and CDR2 is YFSETQ. The CDR3 consists of 14 residues.